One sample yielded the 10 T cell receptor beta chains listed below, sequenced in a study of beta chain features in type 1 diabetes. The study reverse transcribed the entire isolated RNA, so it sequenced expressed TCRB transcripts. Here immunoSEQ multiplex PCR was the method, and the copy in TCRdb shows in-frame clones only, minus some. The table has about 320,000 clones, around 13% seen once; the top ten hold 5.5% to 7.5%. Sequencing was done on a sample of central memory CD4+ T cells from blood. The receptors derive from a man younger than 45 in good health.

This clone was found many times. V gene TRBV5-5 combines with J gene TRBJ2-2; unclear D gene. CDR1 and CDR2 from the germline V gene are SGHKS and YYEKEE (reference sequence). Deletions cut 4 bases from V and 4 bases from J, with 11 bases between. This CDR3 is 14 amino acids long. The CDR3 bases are TGTGCCAGCAGCGGAAGTCTGGGCACCGGGGAGCTGTTTTTT. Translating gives CASSGSLGTGELFF.

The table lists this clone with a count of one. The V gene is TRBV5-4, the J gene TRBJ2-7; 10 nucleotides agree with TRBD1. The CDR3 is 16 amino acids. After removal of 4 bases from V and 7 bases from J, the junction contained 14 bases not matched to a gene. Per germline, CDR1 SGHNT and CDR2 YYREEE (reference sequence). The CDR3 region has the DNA TGTGCCAGCAGCCCTTCCGGGGACAGGGGATTTGGGGAGCAGTACTTC. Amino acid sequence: CASSPSGDRGFGEQYF.

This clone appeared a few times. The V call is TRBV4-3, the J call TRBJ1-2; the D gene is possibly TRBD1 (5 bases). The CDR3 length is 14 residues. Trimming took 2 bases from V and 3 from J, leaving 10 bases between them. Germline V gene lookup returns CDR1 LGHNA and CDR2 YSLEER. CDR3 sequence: CASSQWTRDYGYTF. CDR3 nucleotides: TGCGCCAGCAGCCAATGGACAAGGGACTATGGCTACACCTTC.

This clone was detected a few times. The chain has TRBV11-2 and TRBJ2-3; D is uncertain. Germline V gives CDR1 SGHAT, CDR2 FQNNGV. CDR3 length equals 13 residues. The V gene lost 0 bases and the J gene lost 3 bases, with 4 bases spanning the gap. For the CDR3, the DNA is TGTGCCAGCAGCTTAGATACGACAGATACGCAGTATTTT. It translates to CASSLDTTDTQYF.

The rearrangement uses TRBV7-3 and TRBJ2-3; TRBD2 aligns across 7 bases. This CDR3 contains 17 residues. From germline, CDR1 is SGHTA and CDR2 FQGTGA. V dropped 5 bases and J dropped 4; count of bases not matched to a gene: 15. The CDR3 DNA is TGTGCCAGCAGCCAGGCCGGGTCTAGCGGTTATCCAGATACGCAGTATTTT. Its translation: CASSQAGSSGYPDTQYF.

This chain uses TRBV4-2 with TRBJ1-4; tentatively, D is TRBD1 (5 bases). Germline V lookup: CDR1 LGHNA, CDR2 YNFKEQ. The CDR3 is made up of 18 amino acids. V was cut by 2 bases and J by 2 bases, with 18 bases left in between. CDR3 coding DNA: TGTGCCAGCAGCCAAACATACGGGGCGGTGGGGACTAATGAAAAACTGTTTTTT. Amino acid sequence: CASSQTYGAVGTNEKLFF.

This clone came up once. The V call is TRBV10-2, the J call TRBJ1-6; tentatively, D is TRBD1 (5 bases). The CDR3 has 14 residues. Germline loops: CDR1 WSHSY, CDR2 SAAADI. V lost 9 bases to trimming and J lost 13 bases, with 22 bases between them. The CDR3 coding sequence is TGCGCCAGTAGGGGTGGCCAGTACGTTCACCCCCTCCACTTT. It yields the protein CASRGGQYVHPLHF.

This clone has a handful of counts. Here the CDR3 reads CASYKTENTEAFF. In DNA, the CDR3 is TGTGCCAGCTATAAAACCGAGAACACTGAAGCTTTCTTT. The rearrangement joins TRBV5-8 to TRBJ1-1; D remains ambiguous. Trimming shortened V by 7 bases and J by 1 base, and 11 bases separated the two germline ends. The CDR3 consists of 13 residues. Germline assignment: CDR1 SGHTS and CDR2 YDEGEE.

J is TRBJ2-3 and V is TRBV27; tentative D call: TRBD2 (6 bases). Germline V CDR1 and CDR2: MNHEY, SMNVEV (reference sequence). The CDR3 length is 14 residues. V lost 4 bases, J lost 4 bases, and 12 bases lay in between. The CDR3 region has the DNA TGTGCCAGCAGTTGGCTCCAGCGGGCAGATACGCAGTATTTT. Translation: CASSWLQRADTQYF.

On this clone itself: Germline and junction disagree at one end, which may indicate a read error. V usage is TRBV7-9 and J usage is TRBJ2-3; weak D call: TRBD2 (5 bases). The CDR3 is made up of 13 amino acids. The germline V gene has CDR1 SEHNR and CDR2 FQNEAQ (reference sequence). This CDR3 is CASSLDSARSEHF. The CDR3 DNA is TGTGCCAGCAGCTTAGATAGCGCTCGTTCCGAGCATTTT.